These 3 T cell receptor beta chains share one sample of origin, sequenced in a study of control samples from healthy donors and cancer patients. Assay: immunoSEQ multiplex PCR; the TCRdb copy retains only in-frame clones and omits some. The profile shows about 140,000 clones, around 94% of them singletons. The material sequenced was blood. The receptors shown here come from a man aged 40-49 years in good health.

This clone was observed a single time. The rearrangement uses TRBV4-3 and TRBJ2-1; tentatively, D is TRBD2 (5 bases). Deletions cut 1 base from V and 1 base from J, with 17 bases between. The CDR3 runs 18 residues. From germline, CDR1 is LGHNA and CDR2 YSLEER. DNA for the CDR3: TGCGCCAGCAGCCAAGCGGGGATTATGGGTTTTTCCTACAATGAGCAGTTCTTC. The encoded protein is CASSQAGIMGFSYNEQFF.

The chain carries TRBV7-6 and TRBJ1-4, with D possibly matching TRBD1 (5 bases). Germline assignment: CDR1 SGHVS and CDR2 FNYEAQ. V was pared by 4 bases and J by 7 bases, with 16 bases between. This CDR3 is built from 15 residues. In nucleotides, the CDR3 is TGTGCCAGCAGCTCCACGAGGGGCGCGAGTGAAAAACTGTTTTTT. Translation: CASSSTRGASEKLFF.

V and J are TRBV28 and TRBJ2-1; D gene ambiguous. The germline V gene encodes CDR1 MDHEN and CDR2 SYDVKM. The CDR3 spans 13 residues. Between the trimmed V and J ends, which lost 1 base and 6 bases, there was a span of 7 bases. CDR3 coding DNA: TGTGCCAGCAGTTTATCCCCCCCCAATGAGCAGTTCTTC. Its protein is CASSLSPPNEQFF.